This T cell receptor beta chain emerged from a study of blood T cells in healthy people across ages. Details on this clonotype: Its antigen is unidentified.

Study results and limitations: Higher diversity, along with more naive CD4+ cells, distinguished long-lived donors from aged donors.

Alongside a J-beta primer mix, a sample-barcoded 5' primer served in a second PCR lasting roughly 6 to 11 cycles. A template-switch adaptor with 12 random nucleotides tagged each cDNA molecule. All samples yielded 3 million or more CDR3-containing paired-end reads. TCRdb independently ran MiXCR on the 5' RACE reads; one entry per CDR3 protein. This table holds 270,000 or so distinct CDR3 sequences, 27% found once. There were at least 6 micrograms of total RNA extracted from every sample. The specimen sequenced was blood. This receptor was identified in a woman aged 65 to 85 in good health.

For the CDR3, the DNA is TGTGCCAGCAGCAAGGGACAGGGGGAAACTGAAGCTTTCTTT. This encodes CASSKGQGETEAFF. The chain couples TRBV7-9 to TRBJ1-1; TRBD1 agrees at 11 bases. The V gene end was trimmed by 5 bases and the J gene end by 5 bases; junction bases not matched to a gene: 4. This CDR3 is 14 amino acids long. Germline assignment: CDR1 SEHNR and CDR2 FQNEAQ (reference sequence).